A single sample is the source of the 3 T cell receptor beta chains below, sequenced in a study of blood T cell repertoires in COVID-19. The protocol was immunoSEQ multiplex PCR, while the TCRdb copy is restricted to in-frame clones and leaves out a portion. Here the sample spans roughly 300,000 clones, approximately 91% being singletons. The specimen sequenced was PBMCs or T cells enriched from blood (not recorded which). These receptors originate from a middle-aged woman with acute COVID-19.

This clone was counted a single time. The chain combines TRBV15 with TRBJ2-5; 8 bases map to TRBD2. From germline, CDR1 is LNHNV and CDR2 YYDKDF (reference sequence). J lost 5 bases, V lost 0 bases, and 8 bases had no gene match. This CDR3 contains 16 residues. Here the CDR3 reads CATSRDAGGAGETQYF. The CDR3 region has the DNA TGTGCCACCAGCAGAGATGCGGGGGGCGCGGGTGAGACCCAGTACTTC.

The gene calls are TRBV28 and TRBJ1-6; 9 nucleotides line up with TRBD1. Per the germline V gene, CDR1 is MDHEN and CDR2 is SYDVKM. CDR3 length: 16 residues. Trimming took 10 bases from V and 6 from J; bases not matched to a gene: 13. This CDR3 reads CATQDDRDRVNSPLHF. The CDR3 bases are TGTGCCACCCAAGATGACCGGGACAGGGTTAATTCACCCCTCCACTTT. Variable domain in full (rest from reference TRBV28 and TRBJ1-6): DVKVTQSSRYLVKRTGEKVFLECVQDMDHENMFWYRQDPGLGLRLIYFSYDVKMKEKGDIPEGYSVSREKKERFSLILESASTNQTSMYLCATQDDRDRVNSPLHFGNGTRLTVT.

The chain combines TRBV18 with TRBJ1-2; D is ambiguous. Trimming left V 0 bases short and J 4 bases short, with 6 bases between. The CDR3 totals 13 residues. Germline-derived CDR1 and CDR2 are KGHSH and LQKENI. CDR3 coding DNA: TGTGCCAGCTCACCACCAGGAGCCTATGGCTACACCTTC. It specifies CASSPPGAYGYTF.